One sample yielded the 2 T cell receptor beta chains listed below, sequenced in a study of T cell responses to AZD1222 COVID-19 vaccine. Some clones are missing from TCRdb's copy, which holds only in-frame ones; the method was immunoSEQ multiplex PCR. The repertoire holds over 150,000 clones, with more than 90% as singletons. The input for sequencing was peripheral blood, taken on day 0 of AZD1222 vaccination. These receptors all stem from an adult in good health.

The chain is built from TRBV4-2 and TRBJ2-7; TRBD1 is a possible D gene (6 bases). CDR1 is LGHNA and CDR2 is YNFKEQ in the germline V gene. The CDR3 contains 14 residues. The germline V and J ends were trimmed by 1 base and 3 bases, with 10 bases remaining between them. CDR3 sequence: CASSQGRDNYEQYF. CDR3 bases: TGTGCCAGCAGCCAAGGCAGGGACAACTACGAGCAGTACTTC.

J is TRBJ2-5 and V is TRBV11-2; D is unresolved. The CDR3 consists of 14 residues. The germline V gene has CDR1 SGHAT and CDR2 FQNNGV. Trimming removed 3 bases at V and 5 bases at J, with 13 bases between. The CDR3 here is CASSFGRMRETQYF. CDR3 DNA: TGTGCCAGCAGCTTCGGACGTATGCGGGAGACCCAGTACTTC.